This section outlines one T cell receptor beta chain sequence together with its context. The data derive from a study of T cell responses to AZD1222 COVID-19 vaccine. Sequencing used immunoSEQ multiplex PCR; TCRdb keeps in-frame clones, though not all of them. The profile shows 130,000 to 150,000 clones, 80% to 90% of them singletons. The V end was cut by 3 bases, the J end by 2 bases, with 9 bases between. The CDR3 length is 13 residues. The germline CDR1 and CDR2 sequences are SQVTM and ANQGSEA. Material: peripheral blood, obtained on day 0 of AZD1222 vaccination. The chain couples TRBV29-1 to TRBJ2-3; possibly TRBD2 for D (5 bases). This clonotype was obtained from an adult in good health. CDR3 bases: TGCAGCGTTGAGAGCGGTATCACAGATACGCAGTATTTT. Protein: CSVESGITDTQYF.